One TCR beta chain is described in this entry. Its antigen is as yet unknown. These data belong to a study of response to subunit inactivated influenza vaccine. V was shortened by 6 bases and J by 9 bases, with 15 bases between the two germline ends. This CDR3 has 14 amino acids. TCRdb redid the calling of the RT-PCR reads with MiXCR, one entry per CDR3 protein. The sample has over 300,000 distinct CDR3 sequences; 21% are singletons. Regarding the study as a whole: Each seasonal influenza vaccination, the authors suggested, recruits few new T cells.

This clonotype was obtained from a man between 50 and 70 years old who received an inactivated influenza vaccine. Here the sequenced sample was PBMCs from blood, taken 21 months after vaccination. The chain recombines TRBV12-3 or TRBV12-4 with TRBJ1-6; D perhaps matches TRBD1 (5 bases). The CDR3 loop is CASSLTVPGSPLHF. Written as DNA, the CDR3 is TGTGCCAGCAGCCTGACAGTTCCGGGTTCACCCCTCCACTTT.